Listed here are 21 T cell receptor beta chains from one sample, sequenced in a study of T cell changes during pregnancy in multiple sclerosis. TCRdb keeps only in-frame clones here, not all; method: immunoSEQ multiplex PCR. The table records 30,000 to 45,000 clones, roughly 91% of them present only once. The material was CD4+ T cells from peripheral blood mononuclear cells, obtained in the second trimester of pregnancy. The origin of the receptors is a female donor in good health, enrolled as a control in a pregnancy study.

The gene calls are TRBV6-1 and TRBJ1-4; D remains ambiguous. CDR3 length: 14 residues. Germline CDR1 MNHNS, CDR2 SASEGT. Deletions cut 8 bases from V and 8 bases from J, with 18 bases between. In DNA, the CDR3 is TGTGCCAGCCACTCTCGCATAGCTGGCGAAAAACTGTTTTTT. It encodes CASHSRIAGEKLFF.

The V call is TRBV6-1, the J call TRBJ2-1; 10 bases align to TRBD2. V gave up 4 bases and J gave up 4 bases; unmatched junction bases: 4. The germline V gene has CDR1 MNHNS and CDR2 SASEGT. There are 15 residues in the CDR3. The CDR3 spells CASSGLAGLYNEQFF. The CDR3 DNA follows: TGTGCCAGCAGTGGACTAGCGGGTCTGTACAATGAGCAGTTCTTC.

This chain links TRBV30 with TRBJ2-1, with 9 nucleotides matching TRBD1. The CDR3 spans 16 residues. The trim removed 3 bases at V and 3 bases at J, leaving 9 bases unmatched. The germline gives CDR1 GTSNPN, CDR2 SVGIG (reference sequence). CDR3 sequence (DNA): TGTGCCTGGAGCGACGCCAGGACAGGGGACTACAATGAGCAGTTCTTC. It is translated as CAWSDARTGDYNEQFF.

The table lists this clone with a few counts. V gene TRBV21-1 combines with J gene TRBJ2-3; TRBD2, the D gene given by the table, was not confirmed from the DNA. TRBV21-1 is designated a pseudogene. This CDR3 has 14 amino acids. CDR3 sequence: CASSKARSSDTQYF. CDR3 coding DNA: TGTGCCAGCAGCAAAGCGCGGAGTTCGGATACGCAGTATTTT.

This clone has only a few counts. This sequence joins TRBV29-1 and TRBJ1-1; D unresolved. V was pared by 4 bases and J by 4 bases, with 7 bases between. The CDR3 has 11 amino acids. Germline CDR1 SQVTM, CDR2 ANQGSEA. The CDR3 reads CSVAISTEAFF. CDR3 bases: TGCAGCGTTGCTATATCCACTGAAGCTTTCTTT.

As for this clone: One end of the junction does not line up with germline, which may come from a read error. The gene calls are TRBV11-2 and TRBJ2-1; 13 bases align to TRBD2. CDR3 length equals 13 residues. Germline lookup yields CDR1 SGHAT and CDR2 FQNNGV. DNA for the CDR3: TGTGCCAGCAGCTTAGAGACTAGCGGGAGGCAAATCTTC. Translation gives CASSLETSGRQIF.

The chain combines TRBV19 with TRBJ1-5; the D gene is possibly TRBD1 (6 bases). V was shortened by 3 bases and J by 4 bases, with 13 bases between the two germline ends. The CDR3 consists of 15 residues. Germline-derived CDR1 and CDR2 are LNHDA and SQIVND (reference sequence). CDR3 residues: CASSIWDNKNQPQHF. The CDR3 nucleotides read TGTGCCAGTAGTATTTGGGACAACAAGAATCAGCCCCAGCATTTT.

The chain couples TRBV5-1 to TRBJ2-5; no clear D gene. The CDR3 consists of 14 residues. The V end lost 2 bases, the J end lost 1 base, and 9 bases lay between the germline ends. Germline assignment: CDR1 SGHRS and CDR2 YFSETQ. In DNA form, the CDR3 reads TGCGCCAGCAGCTTAAGGAGTTTCCAAGAGACCCAGTACTTC. It encodes CASSLRSFQETQYF.

The chain couples TRBV27 to TRBJ2-5; D call uncertain. Trimming cost V 5 bases and J 5 bases, with 24 bases left between them. The CDR3 extends over 17 amino acids. CDR1 is MNHEY, CDR2 SMNVEV, per germline (reference sequence). The CDR3 reads CASSPLTTWSQRETQYF. The CDR3 DNA reads TGTGCCAGCAGTCCCCTCACTACGTGGAGTCAGCGTGAGACCCAGTACTTC.

The chain joins TRBV6-1 to TRBJ1-5; no reliable D call. The CDR3 covers 15 residues. The germline V gene has CDR1 MNHNS and CDR2 SASEGT. V lost 6 bases and J lost 0, with 12 bases in between. The CDR3 nucleotides read TGTGCCAGCAGCCTACTCGGGGATAGCAATCAGCCCCAGCATTTT. Translated, it gives CASSLLGDSNQPQHF.

This clone was counted a single time. The chain employs TRBV4-2 and TRBJ2-1, with 10 nucleotides matching TRBD2. CDR3 length: 18 residues. The germline V gene has CDR1 LGHNA and CDR2 YNFKEQ. Trimming removed 1 base from V and 8 bases from J; junction bases left unmatched: 14. CDR3 sequence (DNA): TGTGCCAGCAGCCAAGCACGGGGTCTAGCGGGAGTAGGCGATGAGCAGTTCTTC. As protein: CASSQARGLAGVGDEQFF.

The chain joins TRBV6-1 to TRBJ2-1, with 8 bases fitting TRBD2. The CDR3 contains 13 residues. V lost 7 bases to trimming and J lost 8 bases; unmatched junction nucleotides: 7. Germline loops: CDR1 MNHNS, CDR2 SASEGT. The CDR3 protein is CASNIAGTDEQFF. CDR3 sequence (DNA): TGTGCCAGCAATATAGCGGGAACAGATGAGCAGTTCTTC.

The V and J genes are TRBV6-1 and TRBJ2-7; D might be TRBD1 (5 bases). Germline CDR1 is MNHNS and CDR2 is SASEGT. The length of the CDR3 is 13 residues. V was clipped by 8 bases and J by 3 bases, with 14 bases between them. The CDR3 spells CASGRGSHYEQYF. The CDR3 bases are TGTGCCAGCGGTAGGGGCAGCCACTACGAGCAGTACTTC.

J is TRBJ1-5 and V is TRBV19; D remains unclear. CDR1 and CDR2 (germline): LNHDA, SQIVND (reference sequence). This CDR3 spans 13 amino acids. Trimming removed 2 bases from V and 4 bases from J, with 6 bases in between. This chain's CDR3 is CASSIRVNQPQHF. The CDR3 DNA sequence: TGTGCCAGTAGTATACGGGTGAATCAGCCCCAGCATTTT.

This chain joins TRBV27 and TRBJ1-5; D is unclear. This CDR3 has 17 amino acids. V gave up 3 bases and J gave up 5 bases, with 20 bases separating them. The V gene's germline CDR1 is MNHEY and CDR2 SMNVEV (reference sequence). CDR3 protein: CASSFTSPIVGHQPQHF. The CDR3, as DNA: TGTGCCAGCAGTTTCACTTCACCGATCGTTGGGCATCAGCCCCAGCATTTT.

V and J are TRBV9 and TRBJ2-7, with D possibly being TRBD1 (6 bases). V dropped 0 bases and J dropped 3 bases, with 19 bases sitting between them. CDR1 and CDR2 (germline): SGDLS, YYNGEE. This CDR3 contains 17 residues. CDR3 amino acids: CASSVDGVGGRIYEQYF. DNA for the CDR3: TGTGCCAGCAGCGTAGACGGTGTAGGGGGACGGATCTACGAGCAGTACTTC.

This chain joins TRBV5-1 and TRBJ1-1; D may be TRBD1 (5 bases). The V end lost 0 bases, the J end lost 6 bases, and 9 bases lay between the germline ends. Germline CDR1 and CDR2: SGHRS and YFSETQ. This CDR3 has 13 amino acids. The CDR3, as DNA: TGCGCCAGCAGCTTGGCAGGGTACGCTGAAGCTTTCTTT. This sequence encodes CASSLAGYAEAFF.

The V gene is TRBV7-2, the J gene TRBJ2-1; 9 bases match TRBD2. Germline assignment: CDR1 SGHTA and CDR2 FQGNSA. The CDR3 covers 16 residues. V lost 2 bases to trimming and J lost 4 bases; unmatched junction nucleotides: 6. CDR3 bases: TGTGCCAGCAGCTTAACCGGGACTAGCTCTTACAATGAGCAGTTCTTC. It specifies CASSLTGTSSYNEQFF. Together with reference TRBV7-2 and TRBJ2-1, the CDR3 gives the full variable domain: GAGVSQSPSNKVTEKGKDVELRCDPISGHTALYWYRQSLGQGLEFLIYFQGNSAPDKSGLPSDRFSAERTGGSVSTLTIQRTQQEDSAVYLCASSLTGTSSYNEQFFGPGTRLTVL.

V usage is TRBV11-3 and J usage is TRBJ2-2; D not certain. The CDR3 contains 14 residues. Trimming left V 2 bases short and J 1 base short, with 5 bases between. Germline CDR1 is SGHNT and CDR2 is YENEEA. The CDR3 nucleotides are TGTGCCAGCAGCTTAAAGCAGAACACCGGGGAGCTGTTTTTT. Its translation is CASSLKQNTGELFF.

The gene calls are TRBV6-5 and TRBJ2-5; D call uncertain. The DNA end is a closer match to TRBJ2-7, so the J assignment may be wrong. This CDR3 spans 14 amino acids. In germline, CDR1 is MNHEY, CDR2 SVGAGI. The CDR3 loop reads CASSPENGAYEQYF. CDR3 bases: TGTGCCAGCAGTCCGGAGAACGGTGCCTACGAGCAGTACTTC.

The chain carries TRBV30 and TRBJ2-3, with 7 nucleotides matching TRBD2. Germline trimming cut 0 bases from V and 8 bases from J; bases unmatched to any gene: 11. The CDR3 has 15 residues. In germline, CDR1 is GTSNPN, CDR2 SVGIG (reference sequence). The CDR3 loop is CAWSVLAGDRGTQYF. The CDR3 bases are TGTGCCTGGAGTGTACTGGCGGGGGATCGGGGTACGCAGTATTTT.